One sample yielded the 28 T cell receptor beta chains listed below, sequenced in a study of technical replicates of blood from a few donors. The method was immunoSEQ multiplex PCR; TCRdb's version includes in-frame clones alone and lacks a portion of them. The repertoire holds fewer than 90,000 clones, with 93% as singletons. The source material was T cells isolated from PBMCs. These receptors were taken from a human donor in good health.

The V call is TRBV10-1, the J call TRBJ2-7, with a weak D call TRBD1 (5 bases). The germline CDR1 and CDR2 sequences are WNHNN and SYGVQD (reference sequence). Trimming stripped 0 bases from V and 5 bases from J, with 11 bases between. This CDR3 has 14 residues. The CDR3 region is CASSESAGQNEQYF. CDR3 DNA sequence: TGCGCCAGCAGTGAGTCTGCAGGGCAAAACGAGCAGTACTTC.

The rearrangement uses TRBV19 and TRBJ2-6; D remains unclear. The germline CDR1 and CDR2 sequences are LNHDA and SQIVND (reference sequence). The CDR3 runs to 16 residues. Trimming removed 3 bases at V and 2 bases at J, with 11 bases between. The CDR3 nucleotides read TGTGCCAGTAGTATGGCCCAAATTCCTGGGGCCAACGTCCTGACTTTC. It specifies CASSMAQIPGANVLTF.

This clone was observed once. V is TRBV2 and J is TRBJ1-5; 8 bases are a match to TRBD1. This CDR3 has 15 amino acids. The germline V gene encodes CDR1 SNHLY and CDR2 FYNNEI. J lost 2 bases, V lost 8 bases, and 8 bases had no gene match. CDR3 in DNA: TGTGCCAGCTCCTTACAGGGGGTTGGCAATCAGCCCCAGCATTTT. This gives the protein CASSLQGVGNQPQHF. The variable domain in full, with the rest retrieved from reference TRBV2 and TRBJ1-5, is EPEVTQTPSHQVTQMGQEVILRCVPISNHLYFYWYRQILGQKVEFLVSFYNNEISEKSEIFDDQFSVERPDGSNFTLKIRSTKLEDSAMYFCASSLQGVGNQPQHFGDGTRLSIL.

This chain joins TRBV4-1 and TRBJ2-7; 9 nucleotides align to TRBD2. Unmatched junction bases numbered 18, after V lost 2 bases and J lost 4 bases. The CDR3 is 19 residues long. Per the germline V gene, CDR1 is MGHRA and CDR2 is YSYEKL. The CDR3 region is CASSQRTSAKRVGEYEQYF. CDR3 nucleotides: TGCGCCAGCAGCCAACGGACTAGCGCCAAACGGGTCGGAGAGTACGAGCAGTACTTC.

CDR3 sequence reads: CAWSVGSGKLTDTQYF. The CDR3, as DNA: TGTGCCTGGAGTGTCGGCTCCGGGAAATTAACAGATACGCAGTATTTT. The V gene is TRBV30, the J gene TRBJ2-3, with a weak D call TRBD2 (5 bases). The CDR3 is made up of 16 amino acids. Germline-derived CDR1 and CDR2 are GTSNPN and SVGIG (reference sequence). Trimming shortened V by 0 bases and J by 3 bases, and 16 bases separated the two germline ends.

V is TRBV18 and J is TRBJ2-5, with 10 nucleotides matching TRBD1. This CDR3 spans 15 amino acids. Trimming took 3 bases from V and 4 from J; bases not matched to a gene: 5. The germline CDR1 and CDR2 sequences are KGHSH and LQKENI. CDR3 nucleotides: TGTGCCAGCTCACCGAGACAGGGGGCGCGAGAGACCCAGTACTTC. It translates to CASSPRQGARETQYF.

V and J are TRBV13 and TRBJ2-7, with TRBD1 as a possible D gene (6 bases). Trimming pared 5 bases from V and 1 base from J, leaving 12 bases between. This CDR3 is built from 14 residues. The V gene's germline CDR1 is PRHDT and CDR2 FYEKMQ (reference sequence). CDR3 coding DNA: TGTGCCAGCAGCGGTGACAGGCTTTCCTACGAGCAGTACTTC. Translated: CASSGDRLSYEQYF.

On this clone: At one of its ends the junction is not consistent with the germline gene, which may arise from a read error. The gene calls are TRBV28 and TRBJ2-5; 8 bases agree with TRBD2. From germline, CDR1 is MDHEN and CDR2 SYDVKM. CDR3 length: 13 amino acids. For the CDR3, the DNA is TGCGTAGCGGGACGTCCGGCCCAAGAGACCCAGTACTTC. This sequence encodes CVAGRPAQETQYF.

V is TRBV10-2 and J is TRBJ1-4; weak D call: TRBD1 (5 bases). The CDR3 sequence is 15 residues long. The ends were cut back, 0 bases at V and 8 bases at J, with 13 bases in the middle. The germline V gene has CDR1 WSHSY and CDR2 SAAADI. CDR3 in DNA: TGCGCCAGCAGTGAGTCGGTCCCAAGGGGAGAAAAACTGTTTTTT. This sequence encodes CASSESVPRGEKLFF.

The CDR3 nucleotides are TGCGCCAGCAGTGAGACGCGGGACTTCCACGAGCAGTACTTC. This translates into CASSETRDFHEQYF. V and J are TRBV10-1 and TRBJ2-7, with a tentative D call TRBD2 (6 bases). The germline V gene has CDR1 WNHNN and CDR2 SYGVQD (reference sequence). This CDR3 is 14 amino acids long. Trimming pared 2 bases from V and 5 bases from J, leaving 13 bases between.

The chain uses TRBV28 and TRBJ2-7, with D perhaps matching TRBD2 (6 bases). This CDR3 is 14 amino acids long. The ends were cut back, 4 bases at V and 2 bases at J, with 12 bases in the middle. CDR1 and CDR2 from the germline V gene are MDHEN and SYDVKM. In DNA, the CDR3 is TGTGCCAGCAGTTACCCGGGACTTCCCTACGAGCAGTACTTC. Protein: CASSYPGLPYEQYF.

The rearrangement uses TRBV10-3 and TRBJ2-7, with D perhaps matching TRBD2 (5 bases). Looked up from germline, CDR1 is ENHRY and CDR2 is SYGVKD. This CDR3 has 17 amino acids. The V and J ends lost 10 bases and 0 bases respectively, with 25 bases between them. The CDR3 spells CATPPLTREQSSYEQYF. CDR3 DNA: TGTGCCACCCCACCATTAACTAGGGAGCAGAGCTCCTACGAGCAGTACTTC.

This clone was found once. The chain uses TRBV6-5 and TRBJ2-2; D gene uncertain. CDR1 and CDR2 from the germline V gene are MNHEY and SVGAGI. Trimming stripped 7 bases from V and 5 bases from J, with 11 bases between. The length of the CDR3 is 13 residues. The CDR3 DNA reads TGTGCCAGCACCCGAAGCAAGACCGGGGAGCTGTTTTTT. This translates into CASTRSKTGELFF.

The chain joins TRBV29-1 to TRBJ2-2, with D uncertain. The length of the CDR3 is 15 residues. Germline-derived CDR1 and CDR2 are SQVTM and ANQGSEA. V was trimmed by 3 bases and J by 1 base, leaving 12 bases between them. The CDR3: CSVEISRWNTGELFF. The CDR3 nucleotides read TGCAGCGTTGAGATAAGCCGGTGGAACACCGGGGAGCTGTTTTTT.

CDR3 amino acids: CASIAQQGWDEQFF. The CDR3 bases are TGTGCCAGCATCGCCCAGCAGGGATGGGATGAGCAGTTCTTC. The genes are TRBV6-6 and TRBJ2-1; maybe TRBD1 (5 bases). The germline V and J ends were trimmed by 7 bases and 8 bases, with 18 bases remaining between them. The CDR3 contains 14 residues. Germline values: CDR1 MNHNY, CDR2 SVGAGI (reference sequence).

This sequence joins TRBV15 and TRBJ1-4; tentatively, D is TRBD1 (6 bases). The CDR3 has 15 amino acids. The germline gives CDR1 LNHNV, CDR2 YYDKDF (reference sequence). Trimming took 3 bases from V and 8 from J, leaving 16 bases between them. CDR3 in amino acids: CATSRGGAGQEKLFF. The CDR3 DNA follows: TGTGCCACCAGCAGGGGGGGGGCAGGTCAGGAAAAACTGTTTTTT.

This clone was seen a single time. The rearrangement uses TRBV29-1 and TRBJ1-5, with D possibly being TRBD1 (6 bases). With 7 bases removed from V and 3 bases from J, the gap between germline ends came to 19 bases. This CDR3 spans 15 amino acids. Germline CDR1 is SQVTM and CDR2 is ANQGSEA. CDR3 DNA: TGCAGCGCCTCGGTTGTGGGGGCTCTCAATCAGCCCCAGCATTTT. Protein product: CSASVVGALNQPQHF.

The CDR3 here is CASSTIHRVTDTQYF. The DNA for the CDR3 is TGTGCCAGTAGTACTATCCACAGGGTCACAGATACGCAGTATTTT. V and J are TRBV19 and TRBJ2-3; maybe TRBD1 (6 bases). CDR1 is LNHDA, CDR2 SQIVND, per germline (reference sequence). Between the trimmed V and J ends, which lost 4 bases and 2 bases, there was a span of 13 bases. There are 15 residues in the CDR3.

V and J are TRBV10-3 and TRBJ1-5; perhaps TRBD1 as D (5 bases). V was trimmed by 5 bases and J by 7 bases, leaving 9 bases between them. The germline V gene has CDR1 ENHRY and CDR2 SYGVKD. The CDR3 length is 12 residues. This CDR3 is CAISIQGQPQHF. The CDR3 region has the DNA TGTGCCATCAGTATTCAGGGACAGCCCCAGCATTTT.

The V call is TRBV19, the J call TRBJ1-5, with 8 nucleotides matching TRBD1. CDR3 size: 16 residues. With 7 bases clipped from V and 2 bases from J, the junction kept 10 bases outside the gene matches. From germline, CDR1 is LNHDA and CDR2 SQIVND (reference sequence). The CDR3 sequence: CASTQTGAQGNQPQHF. The CDR3 bases are TGTGCCAGTACCCAGACAGGGGCCCAGGGCAATCAGCCCCAGCATTTT.

The CDR3 spells CASSLLSYEQYF. CDR3 coding DNA: TGTGCCAGCAGCTTACTTTCGTACGAGCAGTACTTC. V usage is TRBV5-6 and J usage is TRBJ2-7; D is undetermined. CDR1 and CDR2 from the germline V gene are SGHDT and YYEEEE. V lost 2 bases and J lost 4, with 7 bases in between. The CDR3 covers 12 residues.

The chain uses TRBV5-5 and TRBJ1-1; D might be TRBD1 (6 bases). The germline V gene encodes CDR1 SGHKS and CDR2 YYEKEE (reference sequence). This CDR3 has 16 amino acids. Trimming pared 4 bases from V and 3 bases from J, leaving 19 bases between. CDR3 DNA sequence: TGTGCCAGCAGCCCGGGGGGGGCGCTAGTTGACACTGAAGCTTTCTTT. Encoded protein: CASSPGGALVDTEAFF.

V gene TRBV7-9 combines with J gene TRBJ1-1, with TRBD1 matching 8 bases. The CDR3 is 15 residues long. Germline CDR1 reads SEHNR; CDR2 reads FQNEAQ (reference sequence). Trimming cost V 5 bases and J 4 bases; bases outside gene matches: 9. The CDR3 region has the DNA TGTGCCAGCAGCCAAGGACAGGGTGGGCGCACTGAAGCTTTCTTT. Its translation: CASSQGQGGRTEAFF.

The V gene is TRBV18, the J gene TRBJ2-7, with no clear D. The CDR3 spans 14 residues. Germline assignment: CDR1 KGHSH and CDR2 LQKENI. Trimming removed 1 base from V and 3 bases from J, with 10 bases in between. The CDR3 sequence: CASSPHSHLYEQYF. The CDR3 DNA reads TGTGCCAGCTCACCACATAGTCATCTCTACGAGCAGTACTTC.

The CDR3 region is CASSGELRGQSSNQPQHF. DNA of the CDR3: TGTGCCAGCAGCGGCGAATTACGCGGACAGTCCTCAAATCAGCCCCAGCATTTT. The chain uses TRBV5-6 and TRBJ1-5, with D maybe TRBD1 (6 bases). Germline V lookup: CDR1 SGHDT, CDR2 YYEEEE. The CDR3 covers 18 residues. V was trimmed by 4 bases and J by 4 bases, leaving 24 bases between them.

The chain uses TRBV11-3 and TRBJ2-1, with 12 positions matching TRBD2. V trimming: 5 bases; J trimming: 4 bases; junction bases outside the gene matches: 3. The CDR3 totals 15 residues. Germline V gene lookup returns CDR1 SGHNT and CDR2 YENEEA. The CDR3 region is CASSPTSGRYNEQFF. The CDR3 DNA reads as TGTGCCAGCAGCCCTACTAGCGGGAGGTACAATGAGCAGTTCTTC.

This clone showed up just once. This sequence joins TRBV15 and TRBJ1-2, with a tentative D call TRBD1 (6 bases). The CDR3 loop spans 12 amino acids. Trimming removed 6 bases at V and 4 bases at J, with 9 bases between. Germline assignment: CDR1 LNHNV and CDR2 YYDKDF (reference sequence). The CDR3 here is CATRQGSYGYTF. The CDR3 DNA reads TGTGCCACCAGACAGGGCAGCTATGGCTACACCTTC.

The DNA for the CDR3 is TGTGCCAGCAGCCAAGATCAGGGCCCCTATAATTCACCCCTCCACTTT. This translates into CASSQDQGPYNSPLHF. The chain employs TRBV4-2 and TRBJ1-6; TRBD1 is a possible D gene (5 bases). V was shortened by 0 bases and J by 2 bases, with 8 bases between the two germline ends. This CDR3 spans 16 amino acids. Germline values: CDR1 LGHNA, CDR2 YNFKEQ.